These 24 T cell receptor beta chains came from one sample sequenced in a study of T cell clonality in common variable immunodeficiency. Sequencing was performed with immunoSEQ multiplex PCR; in TCRdb, only in-frame clones are kept and a portion is missing. The sample holds about 66,000 clones, and no clone turns up only once. Sequencing input: peripheral blood mononuclear cells. All receptors derive from a person aged 18 to 69 in good health.

This clone was seen many times. The missing CDR3 end, 3 residues past where the read stops, is filled in from the germline J gene. The V and J genes are TRBV28 and TRBJ1-2, with a tentative D call TRBD1 (6 bases). V lost 5 bases to trimming and J lost 7 bases, with 14 bases between them. The CDR3 spans 13 residues. The germline gives CDR1 MDHEN, CDR2 SYDVKM. CDR3 DNA (partial): TGTGCCAGCAGTGCGGGGGGGCGAGGTGGC. This translates into CASSAGGRGG. Given in full, the CDR3 is CASSAGGRGGYTF.

In its sample, this clone was seen many times. This CDR3 reads CASSQSRDRANSPLHF. The sequenced CDR3 bases are TGCGCCAGCAGCCAAAGCCGGGACAGGGCTAATTCACCC. The rearrangement joins TRBV4-1 to TRBJ1-6; the match to TRBD1 covers 9 bases. The read stops 3 residues short of the end of the CDR3; the missing end is completed from the germline J gene. Looked up from germline, CDR1 is MGHRA and CDR2 is YSYEKL. The V segment lost 2 bases and the J segment 6 bases; nucleotides outside the gene matches: 5. The length of the CDR3 is 16 residues.

At least ten counts were recorded for this clone. The read terminates 3 residues before the CDR3 end, so the remaining end is supplied by the germline J gene. The rearrangement links TRBV18 to TRBJ2-3; 7 bases agree with TRBD2. CDR1 is KGHSH, CDR2 LQKENI, per germline. The trim removed 5 bases at V and 5 bases at J, leaving 4 bases unmatched. The CDR3 covers 13 residues. CDR3 in amino acids: CASSVSGGDTQYF. CDR3 DNA, as far as it was read: TGTGCCAGCTCAGTCTCGGGGGGAGATACG.

This clone was observed at least ten times. The CDR3 end is not reached by the read, which stops 3 residues before it; the germline J gene fills it in. The chain combines TRBV20-1 with TRBJ2-2, with TRBD2 matching 10 bases. The CDR3 extends over 16 amino acids. J gave up 2 bases and V 2 bases, and 5 bases lay outside the gene matches. CDR1 and CDR2 from the germline V gene are DFQATT and SNEGSKA (reference sequence). The part of the CDR3 DNA that was read is TGCAGTGCTAGACGCAGCGGGAGGGCTAACACCGGGGAG. This gives the protein CSARRSGRANTGE. The CDR3 as a whole reads CSARRSGRANTGELFF.

This clone appeared many times. Coverage ceases 3 residues before the CDR3 finishes, and the germline J gene fills in the end. The V call is TRBV2, the J call TRBJ1-1; 9 nucleotides match TRBD1. Germline V gene data show CDR1 as SNHLY and CDR2 as FYNNEI. The CDR3 contains 15 residues. The trim removed 6 bases at V and 5 bases at J, leaving 10 bases unmatched. The covered CDR3 bases are TGTGCCAGCAGGAAAACAGGGGGCTTGGGTACTGAA. Amino acids: CASRKTGGLGTE. From start to end, the CDR3 is CASRKTGGLGTEAFF.

This clone was counted ten times or more. The sequence runs out 3 residues before the end of the CDR3; the remainder is reconstructed from the germline J gene. The rearrangement links TRBV12-3 or TRBV12-4 to TRBJ1-5; tentative D call: TRBD1 (5 bases). CDR3 size: 16 residues. Trimming took off 6 bases at V and 2 bases at J, with 17 bases between the two ends. The CDR3 here is CASSLSRGLRNQPQHF. Incomplete CDR3 DNA: TGTGCCAGCAGCTTAAGTAGGGGATTGCGCAATCAGCCC.

This clone was counted at least ten times. The CDR3 end is not reached by the read, which stops 3 residues before it; the germline J gene fills it in. This sequence joins TRBV7-3 and TRBJ2-1; tentative D call: TRBD1 (5 bases). Per germline, CDR1 SGHTA and CDR2 FQGTGA. The CDR3 length is 15 residues. Trimming removed 5 bases from V and 8 bases from J, with 19 bases in between. CDR3 loop: CASSLRESERDEQFF. The sequenced part of the CDR3 DNA is TGTGCCAGCAGCCTCAGGGAAAGTGAACGAGATGAG.

Many counts were recorded for this clone. The CDR3 goes on 3 residues after the read ends, and that part is filled in from the germline J gene. The rearrangement joins TRBV7-9 to TRBJ2-1, with D possibly matching TRBD1 (7 bases). CDR1 is SEHNR and CDR2 is FQNEAQ in the germline V gene (reference sequence). The ends were cut back, 2 bases at V and 7 bases at J, with 15 bases in the middle. This CDR3 spans 15 amino acids. This CDR3 reads CASSLSRGVYNEQFF. CDR3 bases read: TGTGCCAGCAGCTTATCCAGGGGGGTGTATAATGAG.

This clone has ten or more counts. The read comes to an end 3 residues before the CDR3 does, leaving the germline J gene to fill in the end. This chain links TRBV20-1 with TRBJ1-2; D ambiguous. Deletions cut 4 bases from V and 0 bases from J, with 15 bases between. The length of the CDR3 is 15 residues. Germline-derived CDR1 and CDR2 are DFQATT and SNEGSKA (reference sequence). Here the CDR3 reads CSATKKQISNYGYTF. Partial CDR3 DNA: TGCAGTGCTACCAAAAAGCAAATCTCTAACTATGGC.

This clone was seen repeatedly, ten times or more. From the germline J gene comes the end of the CDR3, since the read stops 3 residues before it. The chain combines TRBV20-1 with TRBJ2-5, with unresolved D. The V and J ends lost 2 bases and 5 bases respectively, with 6 bases between them. The germline V gene encodes CDR1 DFQATT and CDR2 SNEGSKA (reference sequence). The CDR3 has 11 amino acids. CDR3 bases read: TGCAGTGCTAGAACAGTGGAGACC. It specifies CSARTVET. The entire CDR3 reads CSARTVETQYF.

This clone was seen many times. The read comes to an end 3 residues before the CDR3 does, leaving the germline J gene to fill in the end. V gene TRBV20-1 combines with J gene TRBJ2-1; 9 bases map to TRBD1. V lost 3 bases and J lost 4; bases outside the gene matches: 7. This CDR3 comprises 15 residues. Germline CDR1 DFQATT, CDR2 SNEGSKA (reference sequence). The chain's CDR3 is CSARGGTGWYNEQFF. The covered CDR3 bases are TGCAGTGCTAGGGGTGGGACAGGGTGGTACAATGAG.

This clone was recorded at least ten times. The read halts 3 residues ahead of the CDR3 end, with the missing end drawn from the germline J gene. This chain joins TRBV5-1 and TRBJ2-6; 12 positions match TRBD2. The CDR3 consists of 19 residues. With 2 bases clipped from V and 4 bases from J, the junction kept 10 bases outside the gene matches. CDR1 and CDR2 (germline): SGHRS, YFSETQ. CDR3: CASSFGLAGSPSGANVLTF. The DNA read from the CDR3 is TGCGCCAGCAGCTTCGGACTAGCGGGAAGTCCCTCGGGGGCCAACGTC. Using reference TRBV5-1 and TRBJ2-6 for the parts outside the CDR3, the full variable domain is KAGVTQTPRYLIKTRGQQVTLSCSPISGHRSVSWYQQTPGQGLQFLFEYFSETQRNKGNFPGRFSGRQFSNSRSEMNVSTLELGDSALYLCASSFGLAGSPSGANVLTFGAGSRLTVL.

This clone was detected ten times or more. The CDR3 extends 3 residues past the end of the read, so its final part is completed from the germline J gene. The chain recombines TRBV6-2 or TRBV6-3 with TRBJ2-4; TRBD1 aligns across 8 bases. The CDR3 has 14 amino acids. Per germline, CDR1 MNHEY and CDR2 SVGEGT. The sequenced CDR3 bases are TGTGCCAGCATCACCCCGGGACAGGAGACTATT. Its protein is CASITPGQETI. Given in full, the CDR3 is CASITPGQETIQYF.

Remarks on this clone: The CDR3 is cut off 3 residues early in the read; its end comes from the germline J gene. The chain combines TRBV7-9 with TRBJ1-5, with D possibly matching TRBD1 (6 bases). CDR3 length: 15 residues. Germline V gene data show CDR1 as SEHNR and CDR2 as FQNEAQ (reference sequence). Trimming took off 1 base at V and 6 bases at J, with 13 bases between the two ends. The sequenced part of the CDR3 DNA is TGTGCCAGCAGCTTAGAGTACAGGGTGAGTCAGCCC. Translation gives CASSLEYRVSQP. In full, the CDR3 reads CASSLEYRVSQPQHF.

This clone was counted many times. Read data end 3 residues before the CDR3 end; the end is taken from the germline J gene. This chain links TRBV29-1 with TRBJ2-1; D is unresolved. The CDR3 is 15 residues long. CDR1 is SQVTM, CDR2 ANQGSEA, per germline. V was pared by 7 bases and J by 0 bases, with 16 bases between. The CDR3 region is CSAKEPLGSYNEQFF. The CDR3 bases that were read are TGCAGCGCAAAAGAGCCTCTCGGCTCCTACAATGAG.

The table lists this clone with many counts. This CDR3 reads CASSMTGLDQNEKLFF. The sequenced CDR3 bases are TGTGCCAGTAGTATGACAGGCCTAGACCAAAATGAAAAA. The chain uses TRBV19 and TRBJ1-4; D perhaps matches TRBD1 (6 bases). The read stops 3 residues short of the end of the CDR3; the missing end is completed from the germline J gene. The V gene lost 3 bases and the J gene lost 5 bases, with 16 bases spanning the gap. CDR1 is LNHDA and CDR2 is SQIVND in the germline V gene (reference sequence). The CDR3 has 16 residues.

In this sample, this clone turned up many times. Coverage ceases 3 residues before the CDR3 finishes, and the germline J gene fills in the end. V gene TRBV5-1 combines with J gene TRBJ2-5; 12 bases match TRBD2. This CDR3 has 16 residues. Germline V gene sequence: CDR1 SGHRS, CDR2 YFSETQ. V trimming: 0 bases; J trimming: 4 bases; junction bases outside the gene matches: 4. The CDR3 is CASSLAASGGGETQYF. CDR3 DNA, as far as it was read: TGCGCCAGCAGCTTGGCGGCTAGCGGGGGGGGAGAGACC.

This clone came up many times. The DNA ends 3 residues before the CDR3 does, and the rest of the CDR3 is filled in from the germline J gene. V gene TRBV2 combines with J gene TRBJ2-3, with D hard to call. The CDR3 has 12 residues. Deletions cut 6 bases from V and 3 bases from J, with 7 bases between. The V gene's germline CDR1 is SNHLY and CDR2 FYNNEI. The DNA read from the CDR3 is TGTGCCAGCAGCCTACAGACAGATACG. Protein sequence: CASSLQTDT. The entire CDR3 reads CASSLQTDTQYF.

This clone appeared many times. The CDR3 DNA, read in part, is TGCAGCACTGGACTAGGGCTAAGCACAGATACG. Translation: CSTGLGLSTDT. The full CDR3 protein is CSTGLGLSTDTQYF. This chain links TRBV29-1 with TRBJ2-3, with 7 nucleotides matching TRBD2. The read terminates 3 residues ahead of where the CDR3 ends, so the germline J gene completes it. The junction had 8 bases not matched to a gene; V was cut back by 8 bases and J by 0 bases. Per germline, CDR1 SQVTM and CDR2 ANQGSEA. The CDR3 has 14 residues.

This clone was detected only a few times. The missing CDR3 end, 3 residues past where the read stops, is filled in from the germline J gene. This chain connects TRBV19 to TRBJ2-3, with 10 bases fitting TRBD1. CDR3 size: 15 residues. Germline CDR1 is LNHDA and CDR2 is SQIVND (reference sequence). The trim removed 5 bases at V and 2 bases at J, leaving 4 bases unmatched. Incomplete CDR3 DNA: TGTGCCAGTAGTTGGGGACAGGGGCCCACAGATACG. Protein product: CASSWGQGPTDT. The whole CDR3 sequence is CASSWGQGPTDTQYF.

About this clone: The read halts 3 residues ahead of the CDR3 end, with the missing end drawn from the germline J gene. This chain uses TRBV30 with TRBJ1-1; D unresolved. CDR1 is GTSNPN, CDR2 SVGIG, per germline (reference sequence). The CDR3 has 13 residues. The germline V and J ends were trimmed by 4 bases and 1 base, with 10 bases remaining between them. The CDR3 region is CAWKGPTNTEAFF. The sequenced CDR3 bases are TGTGCCTGGAAAGGGCCGACGAACACTGAA.

This clone was seen repeatedly, ten times or more. The read comes to an end 3 residues before the CDR3 does, leaving the germline J gene to fill in the end. The chain has TRBV4-2 and TRBJ2-2; TRBD2 matches at 11 bases. Germline V lookup: CDR1 LGHNA, CDR2 YNFKEQ. The CDR3 consists of 17 residues. V dropped 4 bases and J dropped 3; count of bases not matched to a gene: 7. The CDR3 is CASSLNSGGAYTGELFF. The part of the CDR3 DNA that was read is TGTGCCAGCAGCCTTAATAGCGGGGGGGCCTACACCGGGGAG.

This clone was observed at least ten times. The CDR3 end is not reached by the read, which stops 3 residues before it; the germline J gene fills it in. The V gene is TRBV11-2, the J gene TRBJ1-6; tentative D call: TRBD1 (5 bases). Trimming stripped 5 bases from V and 8 bases from J, with 16 bases between. The CDR3 is made up of 15 amino acids. Germline-derived CDR1 and CDR2 are SGHAT and FQNNGV. CDR3 loop: CASSPIPGFDSPLHF. The sequenced part of the CDR3 DNA is TGTGCCAGCAGCCCGATACCAGGGTTTGATTCACCC.

This clone was recorded a few times. At one end the junction does not follow the germline gene, possibly because of a read error. The DNA ends 3 residues before the CDR3 does, and the rest of the CDR3 is filled in from the germline J gene. V and J are TRBV7-9 and TRBJ2-7, with 7 bases aligning to TRBD2. The CDR3 length is 13 residues. Per the germline V gene, CDR1 is SEHNR and CDR2 is FQNEAQ (reference sequence). The CDR3 here is CSSSPLAAYEQYF. CDR3 DNA, as far as it was read: TGTTCCAGCAGCCCTCTAGCGGCCTACGAG. The whole variable domain, filled in from reference TRBV7-9 and TRBJ2-7, reads DTGVSQNPRHKITKRGQNVTFRCDPISEHNRLYWYRQTLGQGPEFLTYFQNEAQLEKSRLLSDRFSAERPKGSFSTLEIQRTEQGDSAMYLCSSSPLAAYEQYFGPGTRLTVT.